The 9 T cell receptor beta chains below were found in one sample sequenced in a study of T cell responses to AZD1222 COVID-19 vaccine. TCRdb's table, derived via immunoSEQ multiplex PCR, lists solely in-frame clones and lacks some. The sample contains 150,000 to 200,000 clones, around 95% of which appear only once. The sample in question was peripheral blood, obtained on day 0 of AZD1222 vaccination. Source of these receptors: an adult in good health.

This chain connects TRBV28 to TRBJ1-4, with D perhaps matching TRBD1 (5 bases). Per the germline V gene, CDR1 is MDHEN and CDR2 is SYDVKM. Trimming pared 6 bases from V and 6 bases from J, leaving 11 bases between. This CDR3 is 13 amino acids long. The CDR3 sequence: CASRTARYEKLFF. CDR3 nucleotides: TGTGCCAGCAGGACAGCGAGGTATGAAAAACTGTTTTTT.

CDR3 nucleotides: TGTGCCAGCAGGTTCGTCTTGGAGGAGGGATACGAGCAGTACTTC. Its translation: CASRFVLEEGYEQYF. This chain links TRBV6-5 with TRBJ2-7, with D perhaps TRBD2 (6 bases). CDR1 and CDR2 from the germline V gene are MNHEY and SVGAGI. This CDR3 contains 15 residues. The V gene lost 6 bases and the J gene lost 4 bases, with 19 bases spanning the gap.

This clone was seen a few times. V and J are TRBV29-1 and TRBJ1-1; weak D call: TRBD1 (6 bases). Germline V gene data show CDR1 as SQVTM and CDR2 as ANQGSEA. The V and J ends lost 6 bases and 3 bases respectively, with 14 bases between them. The CDR3 runs to 13 residues. The CDR3 DNA follows: TGCAGCGTCGCAGCAGACAGGTACACTGAAGCTTTCTTT. Translation: CSVAADRYTEAFF.

The table lists this clone with a count of one. The genes are TRBV25-1 and TRBJ1-1; 7 bases match TRBD1. There are 14 residues in the CDR3. Germline V lookup: CDR1 MGHDK, CDR2 SYGVNS. V lost 3 bases and J lost 9; bases outside the gene matches: 10. In DNA form, the CDR3 reads TGTGCCAGCAGTGAGCGACAGGGACCTAACAAAGCTTTCTTT. It specifies CASSERQGPNKAFF.

The gene calls are TRBV28 and TRBJ1-1, with TRBD1 matching 8 bases. Germline trimming cut 5 bases from V and 9 bases from J; bases unmatched to any gene: 14. The CDR3 is 15 amino acids. Germline CDR1 MDHEN, CDR2 SYDVKM. In DNA form, the CDR3 reads TGTGCCAGCAGTCCCGCCGACGTTACAGGGGGTAAAGCTTTCTTT. It translates to CASSPADVTGGKAFF.

The rearrangement uses TRBV5-8 and TRBJ1-1, with D unclear. The CDR3 covers 13 residues. V was trimmed by 1 base and J by 5 bases, leaving 9 bases between them. Germline CDR1 and CDR2: SGHTS and YDEGEE. The CDR3: CASSLPLGTEAFF. CDR3 coding DNA: TGTGCCAGCAGCTTGCCGCTTGGGACTGAAGCTTTCTTT. The full variable domain, rest sourced from reference TRBV5-8 and TRBJ1-1, is EAGVTQSPTHLIKTRGQQATLRCSPISGHTSVYWYQQALGLGLQFLLWYDEGEERNRGNFPPRFSGRQFPNYSSELNVNALELEDSALYLCASSLPLGTEAFFGQGTRLTVV.

V and J are TRBV4-1 and TRBJ1-6, with 10 bases lining up with TRBD1. The CDR3 totals 15 residues. J gave up 9 bases and V 2 bases, and 4 bases lay outside the gene matches. Germline lookup yields CDR1 MGHRA and CDR2 YSYEKL. CDR3 bases: TGCGCCAGCAGCCAACCCGACAGGGGGCCTTCACCCCTCCACTTT. It is translated as CASSQPDRGPSPLHF.

This chain connects TRBV7-9 to TRBJ2-2; TRBD1 might be the D (5 bases). V gave up 7 bases and J gave up 5 bases, with 14 bases separating them. CDR1 is SEHNR, CDR2 FQNEAQ, per germline (reference sequence). The CDR3 runs 14 residues. The CDR3 sequence is CASTIVSGTGELFF. CDR3 DNA: TGTGCCAGCACCATTGTATCAGGGACCGGGGAGCTGTTTTTT.

The genes are TRBV9 and TRBJ2-2; no clear D gene. The CDR3 is 14 amino acids. V shed 1 base and J shed 4 bases, with 8 bases lying between them. In germline, CDR1 is SGDLS, CDR2 YYNGEE. In DNA form, the CDR3 reads TGTGCCAGCAGCGTACACTACTTCACCGGGGAGCTGTTTTTT. It encodes CASSVHYFTGELFF.